This T cell receptor (beta chain) was recorded in a study of blood T cell repertoires in COVID-19. Seattle patient enrollment occurred during active infection, with longitudinal follow-up thereafter. Germline CDR1 is PRHDT and CDR2 is FYEKMQ (reference sequence). V lost 5 bases and J 5 bases, leaving 14 bases between the germline ends. The CDR3 loop spans 14 amino acids. Study processing details: By means of reference gene primer amplification, nucleated cell counts were estimated. Only in-frame clones appear in the TCRdb table, and some are missing; sequencing was by immunoSEQ multiplex PCR. V, J and clone size derive from that table, while D and trimming were established from the DNA sequence. The sample has some 320,000 clones, roughly 91% seen once.

The material sequenced was peripheral blood. The sequence was obtained from a woman younger than 45 with COVID-19, enrolled during active disease. The chain has TRBV13 and TRBJ2-3; D remains ambiguous. The CDR3 bases are TGTGCCAGCAGCCATATGACCCGCGGAGATACGCAGTATTTT. It yields the protein CASSHMTRGDTQYF.